This section outlines one T cell receptor beta chain sequence together with its context. Its binding antigen is unknown. One base away there is no much larger clone; base qualities are not given. This record comes from a study of cytomegalovirus exposure and HLA in healthy donors (dated 2017 in TCRdb). About the study as a whole: An earlier analysis of approximately 600 of the donors reported about 250 Gb of sequence data and some 100 million unique TCR beta sequences from about 179 million T cells. An early release covering roughly 580 HLA-typed donors comprised 250 to 350 gigabases of sequencing data and about 90 million unique TCR sequences. Of the 398 genotyped donors, approximately 83% fell in the genetic ancestry cluster associated with self-reported Caucasian donors. The aim of the study was to test whether cataloging public T cell receptors could identify signatures of past pathogen exposure. The study used immunosequencing to profile the T cell repertoires of approximately 640 subjects and linked those repertoires to cytomegalovirus serostatus. Besides the first cohort of 666 subjects, a separate validation cohort made up of 120 different subjects was used. To predict cytomegalovirus infection status, the study combined high-throughput TCR immunosequencing, statistical association of individual TCRs with disease status, and machine learning. A later analysis re-analyzed previously published TCR beta repertoires from approximately 700 donors and added high-resolution HLA genotyping to study TCR occurrence patterns. Rather than using new phenotypic data, the later analysis identified candidate immune exposures from TCR beta sequences and from how often those sequences occurred across donors. In an earlier analysis of 587 of the donors, high-throughput TCR beta sequencing was used to judge whether each TCR beta V gene segment behaved as functional or pseudogenic. Donor age, sex, ethnicity and CMV serostatus were compiled alongside the repertoire data. A later genetic analysis took genome-wide SNP genotypes for about 65% of the roughly 670 donors and used that subset as a discovery cohort. All discovery cohort repertoires had been generated on a single sequencing platform. Both class I and class II loci were covered by HLA typing, at four-digit resolution. The number of donors typed differed by locus, with roughly 620-630 for A, B, C, DRB1 and DQB1, around 500 for DQA1, 600 to 610 for DPA1, and around 460 for DPB1. Four or five DR-DQ haplotypes were handled as single units for association and clustering because linkage in the cohort was strong. On average, roughly 250,000 unique TCR beta nucleotide sequences were sequenced per donor among 398 genotyped donors of the cohort, with roughly 20% of those sequences being non-productive.

The library was produced with the immunoSEQ multiplex PCR assay. A mixture of 60 forward primers for TCR Vbeta segments and 13 reverse primers for TCR Jbeta segments was used in the multiplex PCR. A multiplex PCR assay on genomic DNA amplified the CDR3 region of rearranged TCR beta genes. The amplified TCR beta libraries were sequenced on the Illumina HiSeq System as 87-base-pair reads. As for the authors' bioinformatics: In a later analysis, tens of millions of unique TCR beta chains were counted across the approximately 640 repertoires, and around 10 million of these chains were shared by at least two donors. To remove PCR and sequencing errors, raw reads were error-corrected and collapsed into unique sequences using a nearest-neighbor algorithm that merged closely related sequences. To assign V, D and J gene segments, CDR3 sequences were aligned to IMGT reference sequences. For a sequence to be retained, a match of at least six nucleotides was required to both a V gene segment and a J gene segment. Rearrangements were classified as productive when the CDR3 lacked stop codons and remained in frame with V and J, and all other rearrangements were classified as non-productive. CDR3 was defined by IMGT convention, running from the second conserved V-encoded cysteine to the conserved J-encoded phenylalanine. The earlier analysis of approximately 590 of the donors excluded any sequence lacking an unambiguous match to a single V gene segment. In an earlier analysis of approximately 590 of the donors, a V segment was called functional when productive rearrangements were above 56.7%, and segregating when the standard deviation between donors exceeded 5%. To diagnose cytomegalovirus status from the catalog of TCR beta chain sequences, a statistical classification framework was built. A later analysis assigned V and J genes by comparing TCR nucleotide sequences with IMGT/GENE-DB human TR gene sequences. In a later analysis, CDR3 sequences and most-parsimonious VDJ recombination scenarios were assigned using the TCRdist pipeline. In a later analysis, every TCR beta chain was defined by the combination of its CDR3 amino acid sequence and its V-gene family, and reads without a unique V-gene family were dropped. To address suspected cross-contamination and a sequencing artifact, a later analysis removed 592 highly shared, low-generation-probability nucleotide sequences. A later analysis calculated a clonal expansion index for each public chain from normalized within-repertoire ranks of inferred template counts. In a later analysis, generation probabilities were computed using a VDJ recombination model fitted to out-of-frame rearrangements, and the results were checked against IGoR. In a later analysis, TCR-TCR, TCR-HLA and TCR-CMV co-occurrence was scored with hypergeometric tests, and a repertoire-size bias correction was applied to TCR pairs. To estimate false discovery rates, a later analysis permuted the HLA or CMV assignments 20 times. In a later analysis, co-occurring TCRs were grouped using DBSCAN, and TCRdist sequence similarity was added for clustering within HLA-allele-positive subsets. Repertoires with fewer than 30,000 or more than 120,000 public chains were left out of co-occurrence clustering, as were five repertoires with anomalous nucleotide sharing. The clones in this table, taken by TCRdb from immuneACCESS, are in-frame only. Not every clone is retained; where verified, under half of the shortfall comes from an unresolved V gene, and the cause of the rest is unknown. V and J calls and clone size follow that table, whereas D and trimming were derived from the DNA. A total of approximately 210,000 clones appear in this sample, about four fifths of them only once. 1.6% of the sample is taken by the ten largest.

The germline V gene gives CDR1 as SGHTA and CDR2 as FQGNSA. Its CDR3 holds 17 amino acids, cysteine through phenylalanine. The CDR3 DNA has 51 bases and is translated from base 1. V and J lose 3 bases and 2 bases, and a span of 18 bases separates them. General study outcomes and caveats: In a later genetic analysis, a missense DCLRE1C variant was associated with V-gene and J-gene trimming of TCR beta chains, and the association was replicated in an independent cohort. A cluster of highly shared sequence variants was judged likely to be a technical artifact of the sequencing pipeline. In a later analysis, more than 15,000 TCR beta sequences were associated with specific HLA alleles at a false discovery rate of 0.05. The earlier analysis of approximately 590 of the donors excluded about 16 rarely observed V segments, including chromosome 9 orphons, because counts were too low. The study listed 150 to 200 TCR beta chains as associated with cytomegalovirus. According to a later analysis, most CMV-associated TCR beta chains appeared to be HLA-restricted, and the HLA associations seemed to be driven largely by CMV exposure. Linkage disequilibrium might explain the correlated functional status among segregating V segments, but an unknown experimental factor could not be ruled out. The 87-base-pair reads could not distinguish some IMGT-functional V segments, including TRBV6-2 and TRBV6-3, so those segments were excluded. Because HLA typing was unavailable for some donors at each locus, only the typed subset was used in association tests. In an earlier analysis of roughly 560 of the donors, most TCR beta V segments were observed in productive rearrangements about 87% or about 30% of the time, broadly matching IMGT annotations. According to a later analysis, parvovirus B19, influenza, CMV and Epstein-Barr virus appeared linked to several top co-occurrence clusters. CMV serostatus was the only immune exposure information available for the cohort. Assigning TCR associations to individual alleles was difficult when HLA alleles, especially DR and DQ, strongly co-occurred. The authors suggested that the approach could potentially be extended to other disease states and immunological phenotypes. The classifier was reported to diagnose cytomegalovirus status with high specificity and sensitivity in both the original cohort and the validation cohort. A later genetic analysis reported fewer N-insertions in productive TCRs among donors in an Asian-associated ancestry cluster than the approximately 670-donor mean. Sequencing depth was assumed to be roughly uniform across donors in the presence/absence analyses, though that assumption may not hold. This cohort had only TCR beta chains sequenced, and the lack of alpha or paired-chain data limited which features could be detected. In a later analysis, TCR association rates were found to vary across HLA loci, with the most associated TCRs seen for DRB1 alleles and the fewest for HLA-C alleles. In vitro tests confirmed that a few of the cytomegalovirus-associated TCR beta chains recognize cytomegalovirus antigens. A further reported finding was that TCR beta sequences accurately predicted the HLA-A and HLA-B alleles for most subjects in the first cohort. While some public TCRs were present in many individuals, most TCR sequences turned up only very rarely across donors. Compared with equally common non-associated chains, HLA-associated TCR beta chains in a later analysis were more clonally expanded and had lower generation probabilities.

The cohort comprised around 690 healthy bone marrow donors. All cohort members were sampled while nominally healthy, although unrecorded immune exposures were likely present. The donor was CMV seronegative and was included in the group of 352 seronegative cohort members. Each donor provided a peripheral blood sample, and peripheral blood mononuclear cells were used for TCR beta sequencing. Genomic DNA was extracted from the blood cell samples with the Qiagen DNeasy Blood Extraction Kit. The receptor comes from a woman aged 45-59 years in good health and CMV-seronegative. Rearrangement joined TRBV7-2 to TRBJ2-3, and TRBD2 may be the D gene, going by 6 matching bases. Material for sequencing was PBMCs. The DNA is as follows: TGTGCCAGCAGCTTGGGCGGGGTGGCAGGCCCCACAGATACGCAGTATTTT. This codes for CASSLGGVAGPTDTQYF.